The 16 T cell receptor beta chains below were found in one sample sequenced in a study of cytomegalovirus exposure and HLA in healthy donors listed by TCRdb under 2017. Receptor amplification or capture employed the immunoSEQ multiplex PCR assay. For the multiplex PCR, a mixture combining 60 forward primers for TCR Vbeta segments and 13 reverse primers for TCR Jbeta segments was used. The table comes from immuneACCESS by way of TCRdb, which keeps in-frame sequences with V and J called. Part of the clones is missing from these tables; in studies checked, under half for an unresolved V gene and the rest for unknown reasons. The sample yields 100,000 to 150,000 clones; about 76% were counted once. The ten largest account for approximately 2.2% of the sample. The sequenced sample was PBMCs. These receptors were obtained from a woman aged 40 to 50 in good health and CMV-seronegative.

The chain links TRBV7-8 to TRBJ2-5; D is uncertain. The better agreement between TRBJ2-7 and the DNA end casts doubt on the J call. The CDR3 extends over 15 amino acids. Germline lookup yields CDR1 SGHVS and CDR2 FQNEAQ. This CDR3 is CASSLSRVASYEQYF. CDR3 coding DNA: TGTGCCAGCAGCTTATCTCGGGTGGCATCCTACGAGCAGTACTTC.

This clone was detected once. This sequence joins TRBV21-1 and TRBJ1-3. TRBV21-1 is classified as a pseudogene. CDR3 length: 13 residues. The CDR3 DNA sequence: TGTGCCAGCCTCGGGACTGATGGAAACACCATATATTTT. Protein: CASLGTDGNTIYF.

This chain links TRBV5-3 with TRBJ2-1, with D tentatively TRBD1 (5 bases). TRBV5-3 is given ORF status, its function remaining uncertain. V was pared by 4 bases and J by 6 bases, with 20 bases between. CDR3 length: 16 amino acids. CDR3 sequence reads: CARSHPPASTGNEQFF. CDR3 coding DNA: TGTGCCAGAAGCCACCCCCCGGCCAGCACAGGCAATGAGCAGTTCTTC.

The chain employs TRBV13 and TRBJ1-1; D remains ambiguous. This CDR3 has 18 residues. CDR1 and CDR2 (germline): PRHDT, FYEKMQ (reference sequence). Trimming cost V 0 bases and J 0 bases, with 17 bases left between them. The CDR3 nucleotides are TGTGCCAGCAGCTTAGGTTCATCCTCCAGGAGGCTGAACACTGAAGCTTTCTTT. Translation gives CASSLGSSSRRLNTEAFF.

With respect to this clone: One end of the junction does not line up with germline, which may come from a read error. The rearrangement joins TRBV7-9 to TRBJ2-7; D unresolved. The CDR3 sequence is 14 residues long. Germline values: CDR1 SEHNR, CDR2 FQNEAQ (reference sequence). The chain's CDR3 is CTSSLDLGSYEQYF. In nucleotides, the CDR3 is TGTACCAGCAGCTTAGATTTGGGCAGCTACGAGCAGTACTTC.

The chain carries TRBV11-2 and TRBJ2-2; D is undetermined. The CDR3 sequence is 14 residues long. In germline, CDR1 is SGHAT, CDR2 FQNNGV. The V gene lost 3 bases and the J gene lost 2 bases, with 7 bases spanning the gap. CDR3 DNA: TGTGCCAGCAGCTTCCTCACAAACACCGGGGAGCTGTTTTTT. Translated, it gives CASSFLTNTGELFF.

V gene TRBV4-1 combines with J gene TRBJ1-2, with D possibly TRBD1 on 6 matching bases. There are 15 residues in the CDR3. V shed 3 bases and J shed 1 base, with 12 bases lying between them. The germline V gene has CDR1 MGHRA and CDR2 YSYEKL. CDR3 loop: CASSHGWTVNYGYTF. CDR3 in DNA: TGCGCCAGCAGCCATGGTTGGACAGTTAACTATGGCTACACCTTC.

This clone was seen only a few times. The chain employs TRBV5-1 and TRBJ1-3; no definite D call. The CDR3 is 15 residues long. V was clipped by 0 bases and J by 0 bases, with 7 bases between them. Germline V lookup: CDR1 SGHRS, CDR2 YFSETQ. CDR3 bases: TGCGCCAGCAGCTTGGACGGGAGCTCTGGAAACACCATATATTTT. This codes for CASSLDGSSGNTIYF.

The chain combines TRBV11-2 with TRBJ1-5; tentative D call: TRBD1 (6 bases). This CDR3 has 15 amino acids. Between the trimmed V and J ends, which lost 1 base and 4 bases, there was a span of 11 bases. CDR1 and CDR2 from the germline V gene are SGHAT and FQNNGV. The CDR3 nucleotides read TGTGCCAGCAGCTTAGCAGGACAGCTGAATCAGCCCCAGCATTTT. Amino acid sequence: CASSLAGQLNQPQHF.

The V call is TRBV7-8, the J call TRBJ2-5; D might be TRBD2 (5 bases). The CDR3 is made up of 14 amino acids. Germline V lookup: CDR1 SGHVS, CDR2 FQNEAQ. Trimming pared 1 base from V and 5 bases from J, leaving 11 bases between. The CDR3 region is CASSLVRPGETQYF. CDR3 DNA sequence: TGTGCCAGCAGCTTAGTCCGTCCGGGGGAGACCCAGTACTTC.

This chain uses TRBV5-1 with TRBJ1-2, with 7 bases that match TRBD1. CDR3 length: 15 residues. V was pared by 4 bases and J by 0 bases, with 6 bases of the junction left unmatched. Germline CDR1 is SGHRS and CDR2 is YFSETQ. The CDR3 loop reads CASSQGQLANYGYTF. In DNA, the CDR3 is TGCGCCAGCAGCCAGGGACAGCTAGCTAACTATGGCTACACCTTC.

The gene calls are TRBV27 and TRBJ1-1; 8 nucleotides align to TRBD1. Germline CDR1 MNHEY, CDR2 SMNVEV (reference sequence). The CDR3 consists of 14 residues. Trimming took 7 bases from V and 1 from J; bases not matched to a gene: 5. The CDR3 region is CASNRQGPNTEAFF. CDR3 in DNA: TGTGCCAGCAACAGACAGGGGCCGAACACTGAAGCTTTCTTT.

The chain uses TRBV6-5 and TRBJ2-7; D is possibly TRBD1 (5 bases). This CDR3 is 16 amino acids long. Deletions cut 0 bases from V and 1 base from J, with 13 bases between. Germline V gene lookup returns CDR1 MNHEY and CDR2 SVGAGI. CDR3 in amino acids: CASSYSIGDRSYEQYF. Here the CDR3 DNA reads TGTGCCAGCAGTTACTCGATTGGCGACAGATCCTACGAGCAGTACTTC.

V usage is TRBV4-1 and J usage is TRBJ2-5, with D maybe TRBD1 (5 bases). The CDR3 extends over 15 amino acids. Germline V lookup: CDR1 MGHRA, CDR2 YSYEKL. Trimming removed 3 bases at V and 0 bases at J, with 11 bases between. CDR3 in DNA: TGCGCCAGCAGCCAGCCTGACAGACACCAAGAGACCCAGTACTTC. The encoded protein is CASSQPDRHQETQYF.

This chain links TRBV25-1 with TRBJ2-2; 8 bases line up with TRBD1. Trimming took 3 bases from V and 3 from J; bases not matched to a gene: 3. CDR1 MGHDK and CDR2 SYGVNS come from the germline V gene. The CDR3 is made up of 15 amino acids. The CDR3: CASSDPTGDTGELFF. Here the CDR3 DNA reads TGTGCCAGCAGTGACCCGACAGGGGACACCGGGGAGCTGTTTTTT.

This sequence joins TRBV6-5 and TRBJ1-2; 7 positions agree with TRBD1. Unmatched junction bases numbered 4, after V lost 4 bases and J lost 2 bases. The CDR3 is 14 residues long. The germline V gene encodes CDR1 MNHEY and CDR2 SVGAGI. The CDR3 sequence is CASSSRQGNYGYTF. The CDR3 DNA sequence: TGTGCCAGCAGTTCGAGACAGGGAAACTATGGCTACACCTTC.